This T cell receptor (beta chain) was profiled in a study of CD8+CD57+ T cells in acquired aplastic anemia (dated by TCRdb to the late 2010s). Study-level background: Extracted DNA from sorted CD4+ and CD8+ cells averaged around 3.2 ug, ranging from about 0.2 to 30 ug. Healthy donor samples averaged roughly 9.9 million reads for CD4+ and under 14 million for CD8+ cells. Findings and caveats that apply to the study as a whole: Some 27 CD8+ CDR3 sequences were found in both patients and controls but appeared to be highly expressed in patients and within the immunodominant clones of the patients. CD8+ Simpson's diversity did not differ significantly between patients and healthy controls (P=0.060).

This clonotype was recorded at least ten times. Its binding antigen is unknown. Nothing much larger sits one base from this clone, and base qualities are not available. Via the germline V gene, CDR1 is SNHLY and CDR2 FYNNEI. Including the terminal cysteine and phenylalanine, the CDR3 comprises 12 residues. Solely the CDR3 DNA is kept, with 36 bases framed from the first base. V is clipped by 0 bases and J by 10 bases, and the sequence between their germline boundaries is 4 bases long. In the study, sorted CD4+ and CD8+ blood T cells from patients with severe aplastic anemia and from healthy subjects underwent deep sequencing of TCR repertoires. Ficoll-Paque density gradient centrifugation was used to isolate peripheral blood mononuclear cells. CD4+ and CD8+ T cells were sorted by FACS or magnetic beads before DNA extraction. Profiling of TCR beta VDJ combinations and CDR3 sequences used genomic DNA as the template. An Illumina HiSeq 2000 was the platform used for TCR repertoire sequencing. From the authors' description of their analysis: Repertoires were assessed using TRBV/TRBJ rearrangement plots, CDR3 size and DJ length profiles, and Simpson's diversity index. Whichever DNA sequence was most abundant in the deep sequencing data was defined as the immunodominant clone. CDR3 amino acid sequences were checked for sharing across subjects and were also compared against the VDJdb database and published repertoires. Using fastp at Q25 and MiXCR, TCRdb reprocessed the public reads and kept productive beta chains. Duplicate CDR3 protein sequences are folded into a single record with the most common DNA and genes. None of the V and J calls come from the authors' own analysis; TCRdb made them. This sample gives about 400,000 distinct CDR3 sequences in total; about two thirds of them show up just once. 4% of the sample is held by the ten biggest clonotypes.

The chain is encoded by TRBV2 joined to TRBJ1-6; the D gene assignment is ambiguous. Sequenced: sorted CD4+, CD8+, or CD8+CD57+ T cells (not recorded which) from PBMCs. This TCR was sampled from a human donor in good health, serving as a control. The CDR3 sequence is CASSEAPSPLHF. Read as DNA, the sequence is TGTGCCAGCAGTGAAGCGCCGTCACCCCTCCACTTT.